This T cell receptor (beta chain) stems from a study of blood T cell repertoires in COVID-19. Study summary: The United States, Italy and Spain were the sources of the acute and convalescent COVID-19 samples. From T cells, B-cell-depleted T cells, or PBMCs came the material, which was cDNA or gDNA.

The V and J ends lost 2 bases and 0 bases respectively, with 10 bases between them. Germline-derived CDR1 and CDR2 are MNHNS and SASEGT. The CDR3 is 15 amino acids. Original methodology: From reference gene primer amplification, estimates of nucleated cell counts were derived. The repertoire was sequenced with immunoSEQ multiplex PCR; TCRdb's copy has only in-frame clones and lacks some. The V and J calls and clone size are taken from that table; D and trimming were inferred from the DNA. The table records about 410,000 clones, 86% of them present only once. The chain has TRBV6-1 and TRBJ1-1; weak D call: TRBD1 (5 bases). This clonotype was obtained from a woman aged 25-40 years with active or convalescent COVID-19. The sequenced sample was peripheral blood. The CDR3 bases are TGTGCCAGCAGTGAACGACAGATCATGAACACTGAAGCTTTCTTT. This sequence encodes CASSERQIMNTEAFF.